The 18 T cell receptor beta chains below all came from one sample that was sequenced in a study of OX40 agonist ivuxolimab in advanced cancers. Assay used: immunoSEQ multiplex PCR; TCRdb lists only in-frame clones, some missing. Of around 60,000 clones in the sample, approximately 91% were seen once. The sequences come from CD4+ or CD8+ T cells sorted from blood, collected in a trial of the OX40 agonist ivuxolimab. The receptors stem from an adult with an advanced solid tumor such as melanoma, head and neck, liver or kidney cancer.

This sequence joins TRBV6-6 and TRBJ1-1; D gene ambiguous. V lost 4 bases to trimming and J lost 6 bases, with 9 bases between them. Germline CDR1 is MNHNY and CDR2 is SVGAGI (reference sequence). The CDR3 runs 12 residues. Here the CDR3 DNA reads TGTGCCAGCAGTTCGACGGGCCCTGAAGCTTTCTTT. Encoded protein: CASSSTGPEAFF.

V and J are TRBV11-2 and TRBJ2-1; possibly TRBD1 or TRBD2 for D (5 bases each). The germline gives CDR1 SGHAT, CDR2 FQNNGV. Deletions cut 7 bases from V and 5 bases from J, with 18 bases between. This CDR3 spans 15 amino acids. The CDR3, as DNA: TGTGCCAGCACCCCGGGACGGATGTTCAACAATGAGCAGTTCTTC. As protein: CASTPGRMFNNEQFF. The full variable domain, rest sourced from reference TRBV11-2 and TRBJ2-1, is EAGVAQSPRYKIIEKRQSVAFWCNPISGHATLYWYQQILGQGPKLLIQFQNNGVVDDSQLPKDRFSAERLKGVDSTLKIQPAKLEDSAVYLCASTPGRMFNNEQFFGPGTRLTVL.

The rearrangement uses TRBV5-1 and TRBJ2-1; TRBD1 matches 8 bases. The J segment lost 3 bases and the V segment lost 4 bases, leaving 6 bases of the junction unmatched. The germline V gene has CDR1 SGHRS and CDR2 YFSETQ. This CDR3 is built from 15 residues. CDR3 region: CASSVTGTGYNEQFF. Written as DNA, the CDR3 is TGCGCCAGCAGCGTTACCGGGACAGGCTACAATGAGCAGTTCTTC.

V and J are TRBV28 and TRBJ2-2; D remains ambiguous. Germline V gene lookup returns CDR1 MDHEN and CDR2 SYDVKM. Trimming took 6 bases from V and 6 from J, leaving 11 bases between them. This CDR3 has 13 amino acids. The CDR3 DNA reads TGTGCCAGCAGCCCCCAGCTAGCCGGGGAGCTGTTTTTT. Its translation is CASSPQLAGELFF. Drawing the rest from reference TRBV28 and TRBJ2-2, the complete variable domain is DVKVTQSSRYLVKRTGEKVFLECVQDMDHENMFWYRQDPGLGLRLIYFSYDVKMKEKGDIPEGYSVSREKKERFSLILESASTNQTSMYLCASSPQLAGELFFGEGSRLTVL.

The genes are TRBV2 and TRBJ2-1, with 9 positions matching TRBD2. CDR1 is SNHLY and CDR2 is FYNNEI in the germline V gene. Losses at the gene ends were 2 bases for V and 9 bases for J; bases not matched to a gene: 2. The CDR3 has 13 residues. The DNA of the CDR3 is TGTGCCAGCAGTGAATGGCGGGAGGGTGAGCAGTTCTTC. Translation gives CASSEWREGEQFF. The variable domain in full, with the rest retrieved from reference TRBV2 and TRBJ2-1, is EPEVTQTPSHQVTQMGQEVILRCVPISNHLYFYWYRQILGQKVEFLVSFYNNEISEKSEIFDDQFSVERPDGSNFTLKIRSTKLEDSAMYFCASSEWREGEQFFGPGTRLTVL.

This rearrangement joins TRBV4-2 to TRBJ2-1; D perhaps matches TRBD1 (6 bases). Germline CDR1 LGHNA, CDR2 YNFKEQ. This CDR3 spans 15 amino acids. V shed 4 bases and J shed 1 base, with 11 bases lying between them. CDR3 sequence: CASSPPQGSYNEQFF. The CDR3 region has the DNA TGTGCCAGCAGCCCTCCCCAGGGGTCCTACAATGAGCAGTTCTTC.

This clone was counted only a few times. The chain has TRBV2 and TRBJ2-3; 10 bases match TRBD1. The germline V gene has CDR1 SNHLY and CDR2 FYNNEI. Germline trimming cut 8 bases from V and 4 bases from J; bases unmatched to any gene: 9. The CDR3 length is 15 residues. The CDR3 sequence is CASGGGQGIPDTQYF. CDR3 nucleotides: TGTGCCAGCGGGGGGGGACAGGGGATTCCAGATACGCAGTATTTT.

J is TRBJ2-5 and V is TRBV11-1; the match to TRBD1 covers 9 bases. V was clipped by 5 bases and J by 5 bases; unmatched bases: 6. The V gene's germline CDR1 is SGHAT and CDR2 FQDESV (reference sequence). The CDR3 has 14 amino acids. The DNA of the CDR3 is TGTGCCAGCAGCCCCGGGACAGGGAGGGAGACCCAGTACTTC. As protein: CASSPGTGRETQYF.

The chain employs TRBV7-9 and TRBJ2-5, with 11 nucleotides matching TRBD2. CDR1 SEHNR and CDR2 FQNEAQ come from the germline V gene (reference sequence). The ends lost 5 bases at V and 4 bases at J; junction bases unmatched: 9. The CDR3 runs to 16 residues. Here the CDR3 DNA reads TGTGCCAGCAGCCCAGGGGTAGCGGGAGGGCCAGAGACCCAGTACTTC. It specifies CASSPGVAGGPETQYF.

The V gene is TRBV19, the J gene TRBJ2-2; 7 nucleotides match TRBD1. Trimming took 4 bases from V and 2 from J; bases not matched to a gene: 7. The CDR3 length is 16 residues. CDR1 and CDR2 from the germline V gene are LNHDA and SQIVND (reference sequence). CDR3 DNA sequence: TGTGCCAGTAGTACCCTGAGGACAGGAAACACCGGGGAGCTGTTTTTT. It is translated as CASSTLRTGNTGELFF.

This clone was seen a handful of times. The genes are TRBV5-1 and TRBJ2-7; no clear D. V was clipped by 3 bases and J by 1 base, with 14 bases between them. The CDR3 runs to 15 residues. Germline V lookup: CDR1 SGHRS, CDR2 YFSETQ. As DNA, the CDR3 is TGCGCCAGCAGCTCCTCATTGGGCGTTTCCTACGAGCAGTACTTC. Translated: CASSSSLGVSYEQYF.

As DNA, the CDR3 is TGTGCCAGCAGTTTAGTTGGTACTAGCGGGATATACGAGCAGTACTTC. It codes for CASSLVGTSGIYEQYF. The V and J genes are TRBV28 and TRBJ2-7, with 10 positions matching TRBD2. The CDR3 spans 16 residues. V was pared by 2 bases and J by 4 bases, with 8 bases of the junction left unmatched. Germline assignment: CDR1 MDHEN and CDR2 SYDVKM.

The V call is TRBV7-3, the J call TRBJ1-2; TRBD1 matches at 7 bases. The ends lost 5 bases at V and 5 bases at J; junction bases unmatched: 14. The CDR3 spans 16 residues. Germline values: CDR1 SGHTA, CDR2 FQGTGA. CDR3 residues: CASSTKGDSLPYGYTF. DNA for the CDR3: TGTGCCAGCAGCACAAAAGGGGACAGCCTCCCTTATGGCTACACCTTC.

The rearrangement joins TRBV25-1 to TRBJ1-2, with no clear D. Germline V gene data show CDR1 as MGHDK and CDR2 as SYGVNS. The CDR3 is 16 amino acids. Trimming left V 4 bases short and J 3 bases short, with 18 bases between. The CDR3 here is CASSGFFTTHDYGYTF. Here the CDR3 DNA reads TGTGCCAGCAGTGGCTTCTTCACCACCCATGACTATGGCTACACCTTC.

This clone was counted once. This chain joins TRBV25-1 and TRBJ1-2, with D possibly TRBD1 on 5 matching bases. Germline loops: CDR1 MGHDK, CDR2 SYGVNS. With 5 bases removed from V and 7 bases from J, the gap between germline ends came to 14 bases. This CDR3 comprises 13 residues. CDR3 DNA sequence: TGTGCCAGCAGTCCTCCGACGAGGGGTGGCTACACCTTC. Its translation is CASSPPTRGGYTF.

This clone was seen once. The J gene is TRBJ2-7, the V gene TRBV15, with D perhaps matching TRBD1 or TRBD2 (6 bases each). This CDR3 has 16 amino acids. Between the trimmed V and J ends, which lost 0 bases and 4 bases, there was a span of 16 bases. Germline lookup yields CDR1 LNHNV and CDR2 YYDKDF (reference sequence). The CDR3 DNA sequence: TGTGCCACCAGCAGAGATAAGGTCCAGGGGAGGTACGAGCAGTACTTC. This translates into CATSRDKVQGRYEQYF.

The chain is built from TRBV5-1 and TRBJ2-5; no clear D gene. V dropped 0 bases and J dropped 3 bases, with 6 bases sitting between them. The germline CDR1 and CDR2 sequences are SGHRS and YFSETQ. The length of the CDR3 is 13 residues. The CDR3 DNA reads as TGCGCCAGCAGCTTGGTGCTAAAAGAGACCCAGTACTTC. Protein sequence: CASSLVLKETQYF.

The table lists this clone with a count of one. V usage is TRBV9 and J usage is TRBJ2-3; D gene ambiguous. CDR3 length equals 13 residues. Germline loops: CDR1 SGDLS, CDR2 YYNGEE. Trimming cost V 0 bases and J 2 bases, with 4 bases left between them. The DNA of the CDR3 is TGTGCCAGCAGCGTAGACCACACAGATACGCAGTATTTT. Encoded protein: CASSVDHTDTQYF.